In this sample, the clone carrying this T cell receptor beta chain turned up once. The CDR3 totals 14 residues. V gave up 4 bases and J gave up 2 bases; unmatched junction bases: 2. Germline-derived CDR1 and CDR2 are LGHDT and YNNKEL (reference sequence). The repertoire was sequenced with immunoSEQ multiplex PCR; TCRdb's copy has only in-frame clones and lacks some. The sample holds roughly 200,000 clones; about 85% are singletons and the top ten take about 5%. The data originate from a study of blood T cell repertoires in COVID-19. Study-level background: COVID-19 samples from acute and convalescent phases originated in the United States, Italy and Spain.

The specimen sequenced was peripheral blood. The chain is built from TRBV3-1 (or the pseudogene TRBV3-2) and TRBJ1-2; 9 nucleotides match TRBD1. This TCR derives from an elderly woman with acute or convalescent COVID-19. CDR3 in DNA: TGTGCCAGCAGCCCTACAGGGGGCAACTATGGCTACACCTTC. It codes for CASSPTGGNYGYTF.